Reported below is one T cell receptor (beta chain). Its antigen is unknown. Germline-derived CDR1 and CDR2 are MDHEN and SYDVKM. V was clipped by 5 bases and J by 6 bases, with 16 bases between them. There are 14 residues in the CDR3. The data are from a study of cytomegalovirus exposure and HLA in healthy donors. Study in general: Counted in an early data release were approximately 80 million unique TCRs from HLA-typed donors. Broader study findings: The authors considered a cluster of highly shared sequence variants likely to be a sequencing artifact. TCR sequences were mostly rare, though some public TCRs occurred in many donors.

The PCR used 60 Vbeta and 13 Jbeta primers. TCRdb's copy holds only in-frame clones and misses some; the assay was immunoSEQ multiplex PCR. The sample holds about 180,000 clones, around 80% seen once. The source material was PBMCs. This chain links TRBV28 with TRBJ1-1, with D unresolved. The sequence was obtained from a woman between 35 and 50 years old in good health and CMV-seronegative. CDR3 nucleotide sequence: TGTGCCAGCAGTCCCGGACCGCCGAGGGCTGAAGCTTTCTTT. Its protein is CASSPGPPRAEAFF.